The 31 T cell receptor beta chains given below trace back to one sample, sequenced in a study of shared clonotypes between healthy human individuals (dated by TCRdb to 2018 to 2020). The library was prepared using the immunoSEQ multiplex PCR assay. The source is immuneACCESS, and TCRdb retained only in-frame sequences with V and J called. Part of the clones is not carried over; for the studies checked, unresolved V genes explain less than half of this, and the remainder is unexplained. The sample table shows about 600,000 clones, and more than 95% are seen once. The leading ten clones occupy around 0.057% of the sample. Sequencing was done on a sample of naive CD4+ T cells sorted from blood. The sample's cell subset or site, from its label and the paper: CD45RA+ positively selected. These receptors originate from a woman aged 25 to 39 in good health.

CDR3 residues: CASSLGTDTGELFF. DNA of the CDR3: TGCGCCAGCAGCTTGGGGACAGACACCGGGGAGCTGTTTTTT. The chain is built from TRBV5-1 and TRBJ2-2; TRBD1 is a possible D gene (6 bases). Germline loops: CDR1 SGHRS, CDR2 YFSETQ. The CDR3 covers 14 residues. V was shortened by 0 bases and J by 3 bases, with 6 bases between the two germline ends.

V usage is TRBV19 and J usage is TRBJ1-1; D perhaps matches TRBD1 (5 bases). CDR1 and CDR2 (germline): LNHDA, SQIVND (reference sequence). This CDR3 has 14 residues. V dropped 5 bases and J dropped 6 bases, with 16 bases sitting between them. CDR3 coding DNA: TGTGCCAGTAGTGTCCTCGATTTGGGGGCTGAAGCTTTCTTT. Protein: CASSVLDLGAEAFF.

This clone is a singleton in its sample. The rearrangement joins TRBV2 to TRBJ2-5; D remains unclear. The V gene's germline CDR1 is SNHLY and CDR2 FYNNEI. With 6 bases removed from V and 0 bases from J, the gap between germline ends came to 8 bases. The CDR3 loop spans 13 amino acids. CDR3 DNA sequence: TGTGCCAGCAGAGACGGATACCAAGAGACCCAGTACTTC. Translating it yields CASRDGYQETQYF.

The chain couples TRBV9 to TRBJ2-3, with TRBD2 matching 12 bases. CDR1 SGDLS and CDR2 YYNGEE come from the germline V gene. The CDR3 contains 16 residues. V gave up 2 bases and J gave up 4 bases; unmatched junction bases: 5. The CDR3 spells CASSVLAGGRADTQYF. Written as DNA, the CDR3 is TGTGCCAGCAGCGTCCTAGCGGGAGGGAGAGCAGATACGCAGTATTTT.

The CDR3 sequence is CASSPRTSVYNEQFF. The CDR3 DNA sequence: TGTGCCAGTAGTCCGAGGACTAGCGTATACAATGAGCAGTTCTTC. V is TRBV19 and J is TRBJ2-1; 9 bases map to TRBD2. The CDR3 is 15 residues long. Germline CDR1 LNHDA, CDR2 SQIVND (reference sequence). V was clipped by 5 bases and J by 4 bases; unmatched bases: 6.

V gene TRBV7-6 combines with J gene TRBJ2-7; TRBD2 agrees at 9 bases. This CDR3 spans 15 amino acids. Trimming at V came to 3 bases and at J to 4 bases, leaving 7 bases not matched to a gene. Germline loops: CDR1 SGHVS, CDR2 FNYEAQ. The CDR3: CASSLGVAGEYEQYF. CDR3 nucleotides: TGTGCCAGCAGCTTGGGGGTAGCGGGGGAATACGAGCAGTACTTC.

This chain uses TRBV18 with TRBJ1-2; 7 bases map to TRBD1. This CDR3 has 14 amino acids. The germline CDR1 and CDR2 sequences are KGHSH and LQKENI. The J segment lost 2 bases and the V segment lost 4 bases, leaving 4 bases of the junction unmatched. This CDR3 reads CASSHGTDNYGYTF. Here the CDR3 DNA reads TGTGCCAGCTCACATGGGACAGACAACTATGGCTACACCTTC.

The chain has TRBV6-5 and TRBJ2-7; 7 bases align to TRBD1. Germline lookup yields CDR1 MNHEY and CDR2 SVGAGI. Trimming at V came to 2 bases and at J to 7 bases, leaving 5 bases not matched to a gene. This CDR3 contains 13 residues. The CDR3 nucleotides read TGTGCCAGCAGTTACGGGCAGGGGGAGGAGCAGTACTTC. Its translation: CASSYGQGEEQYF.

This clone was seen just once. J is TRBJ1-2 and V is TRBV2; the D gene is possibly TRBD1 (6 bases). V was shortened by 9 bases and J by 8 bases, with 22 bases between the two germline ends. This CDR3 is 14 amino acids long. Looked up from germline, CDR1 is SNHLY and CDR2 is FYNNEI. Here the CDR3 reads CASTLYRDTRGYTF. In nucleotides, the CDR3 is TGTGCCAGTACCCTCTATCGGGACACTCGGGGCTACACCTTC.

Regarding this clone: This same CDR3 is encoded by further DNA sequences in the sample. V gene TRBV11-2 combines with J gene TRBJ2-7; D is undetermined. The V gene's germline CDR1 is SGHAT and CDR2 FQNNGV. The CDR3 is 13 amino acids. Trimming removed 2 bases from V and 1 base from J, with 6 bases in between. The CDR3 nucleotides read TGTGCCAGCAGCTTAACAGATTCCTACGAGCAGTACTTC. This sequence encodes CASSLTDSYEQYF.

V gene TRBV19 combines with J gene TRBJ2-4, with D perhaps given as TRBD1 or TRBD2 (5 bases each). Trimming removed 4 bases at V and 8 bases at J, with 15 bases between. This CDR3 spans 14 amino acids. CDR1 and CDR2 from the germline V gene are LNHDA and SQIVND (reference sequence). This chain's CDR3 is CASSKGLASHIQYF. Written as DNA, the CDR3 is TGTGCCAGTAGTAAGGGGCTAGCTTCCCACATTCAGTACTTC.

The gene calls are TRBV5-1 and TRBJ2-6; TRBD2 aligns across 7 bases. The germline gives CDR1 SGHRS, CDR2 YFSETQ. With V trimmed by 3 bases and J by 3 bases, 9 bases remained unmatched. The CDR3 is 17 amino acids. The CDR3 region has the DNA TGCGCCAGCAGCTCACCGGGGAGGGCGAGTGGGGCCAACGTCCTGACTTTC. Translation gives CASSSPGRASGANVLTF.

This chain's CDR3 is CASSFGARGTQYF. CDR3 DNA sequence: TGTGCCAGCAGTTTCGGGGCAAGAGGGACCCAGTACTTC. The chain couples TRBV27 to TRBJ2-5; D assignment may be TRBD1 or TRBD2 (5 bases each). Trimming pared 3 bases from V and 7 bases from J, leaving 12 bases between. Germline CDR1 reads MNHEY; CDR2 reads SMNVEV (reference sequence). CDR3 size: 13 residues.

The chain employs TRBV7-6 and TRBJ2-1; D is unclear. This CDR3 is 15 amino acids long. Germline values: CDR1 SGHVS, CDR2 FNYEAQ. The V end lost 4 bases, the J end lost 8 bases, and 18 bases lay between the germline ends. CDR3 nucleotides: TGTGCCAGCAGCTGGGCATTAGGCCCTCCTGATGAGCAGTTCTTC. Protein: CASSWALGPPDEQFF.

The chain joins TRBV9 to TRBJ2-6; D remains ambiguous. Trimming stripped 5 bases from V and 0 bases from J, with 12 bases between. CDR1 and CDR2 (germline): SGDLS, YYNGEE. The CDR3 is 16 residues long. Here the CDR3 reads CASRWKPDSGANVLTF. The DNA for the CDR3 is TGTGCCAGCAGGTGGAAACCCGACTCTGGGGCCAACGTCCTGACTTTC.

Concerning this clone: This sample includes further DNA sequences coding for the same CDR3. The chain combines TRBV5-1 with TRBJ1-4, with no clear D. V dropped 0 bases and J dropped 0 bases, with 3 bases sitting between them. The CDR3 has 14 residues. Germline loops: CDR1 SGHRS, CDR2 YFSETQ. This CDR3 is CASSLAATNEKLFF. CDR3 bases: TGCGCCAGCAGCTTGGCAGCAACTAATGAAAAACTGTTTTTT.

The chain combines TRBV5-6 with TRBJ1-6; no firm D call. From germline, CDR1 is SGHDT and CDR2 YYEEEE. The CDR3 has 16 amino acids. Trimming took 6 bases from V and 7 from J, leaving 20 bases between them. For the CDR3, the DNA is TGTGCCAGCAAAGACCCCGCCCCGGGGTCGAATTCACCCCTCCACTTT. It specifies CASKDPAPGSNSPLHF.

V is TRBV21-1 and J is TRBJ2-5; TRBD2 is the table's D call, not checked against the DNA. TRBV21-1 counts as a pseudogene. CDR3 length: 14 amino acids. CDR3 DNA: TGTGCCAGCAGCAAAGCGCCGGGAGGGGAGACCCAGTACTTC. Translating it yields CASSKAPGGETQYF.

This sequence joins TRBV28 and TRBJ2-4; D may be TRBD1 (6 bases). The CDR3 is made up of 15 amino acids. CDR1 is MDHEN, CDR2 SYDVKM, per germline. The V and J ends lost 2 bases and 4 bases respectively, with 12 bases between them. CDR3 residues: CASSLTATGKNIQYF. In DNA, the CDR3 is TGTGCCAGCAGTTTAACCGCGACAGGAAAAAACATTCAGTACTTC.

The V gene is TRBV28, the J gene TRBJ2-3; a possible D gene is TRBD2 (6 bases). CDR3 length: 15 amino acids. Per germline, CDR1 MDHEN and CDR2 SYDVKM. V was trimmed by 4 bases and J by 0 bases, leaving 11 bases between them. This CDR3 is CASSSQTRSTDTQYF. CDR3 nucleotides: TGTGCCAGCAGTTCCCAGACTAGAAGCACAGATACGCAGTATTTT.

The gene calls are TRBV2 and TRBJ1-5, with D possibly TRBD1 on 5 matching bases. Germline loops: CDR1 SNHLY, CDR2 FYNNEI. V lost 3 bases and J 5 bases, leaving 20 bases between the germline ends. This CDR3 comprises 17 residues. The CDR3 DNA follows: TGTGCCAGCAGTGATGGAGGGGCGGTAAACCTGGATCAGCCCCAGCATTTT. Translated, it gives CASSDGGAVNLDQPQHF.

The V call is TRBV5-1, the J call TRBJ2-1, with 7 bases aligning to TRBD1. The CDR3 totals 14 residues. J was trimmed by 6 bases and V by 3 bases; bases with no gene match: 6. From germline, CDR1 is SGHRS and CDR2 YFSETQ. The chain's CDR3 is CASSSTGVSNEQFF. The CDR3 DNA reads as TGCGCCAGCAGCTCCACAGGGGTAAGCAATGAGCAGTTCTTC.

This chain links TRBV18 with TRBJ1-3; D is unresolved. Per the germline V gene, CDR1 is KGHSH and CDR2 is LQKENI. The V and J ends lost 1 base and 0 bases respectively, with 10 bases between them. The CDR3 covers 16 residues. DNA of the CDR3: TGTGCCAGCTCACCACGGGATACCATCTCTGGAAACACCATATATTTT. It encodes CASSPRDTISGNTIYF.

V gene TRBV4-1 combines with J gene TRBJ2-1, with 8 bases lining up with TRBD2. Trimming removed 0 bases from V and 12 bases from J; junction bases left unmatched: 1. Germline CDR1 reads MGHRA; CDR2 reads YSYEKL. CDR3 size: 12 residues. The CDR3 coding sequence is TGCGCCAGCAGCCAAGAAGGGACTAGGCAGTTCTTC. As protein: CASSQEGTRQFF.

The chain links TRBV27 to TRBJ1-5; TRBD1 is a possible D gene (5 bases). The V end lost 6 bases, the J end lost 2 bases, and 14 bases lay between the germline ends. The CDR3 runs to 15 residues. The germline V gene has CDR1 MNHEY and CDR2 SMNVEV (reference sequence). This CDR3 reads CASSQTAWGNQPQHF. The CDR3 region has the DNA TGTGCCAGCAGCCAGACAGCCTGGGGCAATCAGCCCCAGCATTTT.

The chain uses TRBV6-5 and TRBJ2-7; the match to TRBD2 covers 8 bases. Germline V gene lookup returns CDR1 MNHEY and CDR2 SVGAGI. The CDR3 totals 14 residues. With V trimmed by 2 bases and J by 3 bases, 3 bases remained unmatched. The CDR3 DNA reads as TGTGCCAGCAGTTACCGGCTAGCGGGCTACGAGCAGTACTTC. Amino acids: CASSYRLAGYEQYF.

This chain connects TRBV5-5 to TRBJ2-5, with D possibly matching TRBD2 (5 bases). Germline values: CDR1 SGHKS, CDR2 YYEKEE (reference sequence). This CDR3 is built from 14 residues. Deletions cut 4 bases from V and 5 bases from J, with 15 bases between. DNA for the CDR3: TGTGCCAGCAGCCCGGGGATTTTAGGGGAGACCCAGTACTTC. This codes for CASSPGILGETQYF.

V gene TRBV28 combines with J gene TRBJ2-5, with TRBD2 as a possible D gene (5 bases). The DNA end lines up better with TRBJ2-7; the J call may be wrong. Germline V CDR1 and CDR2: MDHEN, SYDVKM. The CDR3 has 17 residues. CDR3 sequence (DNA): TGTGCCAGCAGTTTGCGTCCTAGCCTCCGTAGCTCCTACGAGCAGTACTTC. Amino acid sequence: CASSLRPSLRSSYEQYF.

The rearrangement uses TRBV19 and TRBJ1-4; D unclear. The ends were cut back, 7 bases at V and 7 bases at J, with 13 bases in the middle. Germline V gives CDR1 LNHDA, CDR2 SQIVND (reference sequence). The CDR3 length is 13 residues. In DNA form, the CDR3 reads TGTGCCAGTAAGGTGGGAGAGAGTGAAAAACTGTTTTTT. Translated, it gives CASKVGESEKLFF.

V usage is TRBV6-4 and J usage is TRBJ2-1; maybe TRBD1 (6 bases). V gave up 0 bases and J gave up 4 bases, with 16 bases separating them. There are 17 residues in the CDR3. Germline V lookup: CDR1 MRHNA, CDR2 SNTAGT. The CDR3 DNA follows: TGTGCCAGCAGTGACTCGATCCGGCAGGGGCATTACAATGAGCAGTTCTTC. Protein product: CASSDSIRQGHYNEQFF.

The CDR3 coding sequence is TGTGCCAGCAGCGTAGGGGCGGGGGAGCCCGGGGAGCTGTTTTTT. Amino acids: CASSVGAGEPGELFF. The gene calls are TRBV9 and TRBJ2-2; the match to TRBD2 covers 7 bases. The germline gives CDR1 SGDLS, CDR2 YYNGEE. V lost 0 bases to trimming and J lost 6 bases; unmatched junction nucleotides: 5. The CDR3 is 15 amino acids.